This TCR beta chain comes out of a study of molecular identifiers for immune sequencing clone quantification. Study-wide results and caveats: The share of molecules held by clones above 20 RNA copies was over 98% in effector cells and under 1% in naive cells.

Remarks on this clonotype: Its antigen is currently unknown. Being one base from a much bigger clone, this may be a read error.

Via MiXCR, TCRdb re-called the PCR reads, giving one row per CDR3 protein. The sample carries approximately 320,000 distinct CDR3 sequences, 24% recorded once. The sample comprised naive CD8+ T cells from blood, with Jurkat cell RNA spiked in. This sample's subset: FACS-sorted CD8+CD4-CCR7+CD45RA+ naive T cells. This clonotype was obtained from a human donor in good health. Some libraries in this study had Jurkat cell RNA spiked in.

The CDR3 nucleotides are TGCAGCGTTGATTTAGTGACAGGGGTTTTTGGGGGCTACACCTTC. It yields the protein CSVDLVTGVFGGYTF. The chain uses TRBV29-1 and TRBJ1-2, with 8 bases that match TRBD1. The V gene end was trimmed by 3 bases and the J gene end by 8 bases; junction bases not matched to a gene: 14. The CDR3 consists of 15 residues. The germline CDR1 and CDR2 sequences are SQVTM and ANQGSEA.